This T cell receptor beta chain was obtained from a study of OX40 agonist ivuxolimab in advanced cancers. Study-wide context: Partial responses occurred in three patients (one hepatocellular carcinoma, two cutaneous melanoma).

General study points: CD4+ T cells averaged fewer expanded clones than CD8+ T cells.

Concerning this clone: Its specificity is not known.

TCRdb keeps only in-frame clones here, not all; method: immunoSEQ multiplex PCR. This sample has over 55,000 clones; roughly three quarters occur once, and the top ten carry 5%. This TCR derives from an adult with an advanced solid tumor such as melanoma, head and neck, liver or kidney cancer. Sequencing used CD4+ or CD8+ T cells sorted from blood, obtained in a trial of the OX40 agonist ivuxolimab.

This CDR3 reads CASSTGQGARETQYF. As DNA, the CDR3 is TGCGCCAGCAGCACGGGACAGGGGGCGAGAGAGACCCAGTACTTC. V gene TRBV5-1 combines with J gene TRBJ2-5; 12 bases map to TRBD1. The trim removed 4 bases at V and 4 bases at J, leaving 5 bases unmatched. CDR3 length: 15 residues. Germline V gene sequence: CDR1 SGHRS, CDR2 YFSETQ. The whole variable domain, filled in from reference TRBV5-1 and TRBJ2-5, reads KAGVTQTPRYLIKTRGQQVTLSCSPISGHRSVSWYQQTPGQGLQFLFEYFSETQRNKGNFPGRFSGRQFSNSRSEMNVSTLELGDSALYLCASSTGQGARETQYFGPGTRLLVL.